The 24 T cell receptor beta chains listed next were all sequenced from one sample in a study of blood T cell repertoires in COVID-19. Only in-frame clones appear in the TCRdb table, and some are missing; sequencing was by immunoSEQ multiplex PCR. The sample lists 87,000 or so clones, around nine tenths occurring once. Sequenced sample: peripheral blood. The receptors originated from a woman aged 80 or over with acute or convalescent COVID-19.

Only one count was recorded for this clone. The CDR3 nucleotides read TGTGCCTGGAGTGTGGGGACAGGGATAGGAGGCTACACCTTC. It is translated as CAWSVGTGIGGYTF. This chain links TRBV30 with TRBJ1-2, with 9 bases lining up with TRBD1. Germline loops: CDR1 GTSNPN, CDR2 SVGIG (reference sequence). After removal of 0 bases from V and 8 bases from J, the junction contained 7 bases not matched to a gene. The length of the CDR3 is 14 residues.

The V gene is TRBV29-1, the J gene TRBJ1-2; 10 bases align to TRBD1. Germline trimming cut 5 bases from V and 6 bases from J; bases unmatched to any gene: 3. This CDR3 spans 12 amino acids. Germline V lookup: CDR1 SQVTM, CDR2 ANQGSEA. As DNA, the CDR3 is TGCAGCGTTCGGGACAGGGGCGATGGCTACACCTTC. This sequence encodes CSVRDRGDGYTF. Full variable domain (remainder filled in from reference TRBV29-1 and TRBJ1-2): SAVISQKPSRDICQRGTSLTIQCQVDSQVTMMFWYRQQPGQSLTLIATANQGSEATYESGFVIDKFPISRPNLTFSTLTVSNMSPEDSSIYLCSVRDRGDGYTFGSGTRLTVV.

The chain carries TRBV6-5 and TRBJ1-2; 7 bases agree with TRBD1. Germline V gene lookup returns CDR1 MNHEY and CDR2 SVGAGI. This CDR3 spans 14 amino acids. V shed 6 bases, J shed 5 bases, and the junction held 9 bases outside the gene matches. This CDR3 is CASSVSQGTYGYTF. The DNA of the CDR3 is TGTGCCAGCAGCGTTTCACAGGGGACTTATGGCTACACCTTC.

This clone appeared a single time. This chain uses TRBV10-3 with TRBJ1-2; D may be TRBD1 (5 bases). The germline V gene encodes CDR1 ENHRY and CDR2 SYGVKD. With 5 bases removed from V and 4 bases from J, the gap between germline ends came to 11 bases. CDR3 length: 13 amino acids. The CDR3 DNA reads as TGTGCCATCAGTCTTGTGGGGGGCTATGGCTACACCTTC. It translates to CAISLVGGYGYTF.

V is TRBV7-3 and J is TRBJ2-3; 11 bases align to TRBD1. CDR3 length equals 16 residues. The ends lost 2 bases at V and 4 bases at J; junction bases unmatched: 5. CDR1 is SGHTA, CDR2 FQGTGA, per germline. CDR3 nucleotide sequence: TGTGCCAGCAGCTTATCCGGGGACAGGGGGGCAGATACGCAGTATTTT. Translated, it gives CASSLSGDRGADTQYF.

The V gene is TRBV7-6, the J gene TRBJ2-3; D not certain. Germline V lookup: CDR1 SGHVS, CDR2 FNYEAQ. The length of the CDR3 is 12 residues. V was pared by 5 bases and J by 2 bases, with 5 bases between. CDR3 nucleotides: TGTGCCAGCAGCCCCCACACAGATACGCAGTATTTT. Translated: CASSPHTDTQYF.

This clone was picked up one time. V is TRBV19 and J is TRBJ1-2; 8 nucleotides match TRBD1. J gave up 8 bases and V 1 base, and 6 bases lay outside the gene matches. CDR1 is LNHDA, CDR2 SQIVND, per germline (reference sequence). This CDR3 comprises 14 residues. The CDR3 DNA is TGTGCCAGTAGTATAGTGGGGACAGGTGGAGGCTACACCTTC. Protein: CASSIVGTGGGYTF.

This CDR3 reads CASSETGQAGAGELFF. The CDR3 region has the DNA TGTGCCAGCAGTGAAACCGGGCAGGCGGGAGCCGGGGAGCTGTTTTTT. The chain is built from TRBV2 and TRBJ2-2; TRBD2 matches at 7 bases. The CDR3 has 16 amino acids. V shed 2 bases and J 6 bases; nucleotides not matched to a gene: 9. Germline CDR1 and CDR2: SNHLY and FYNNEI. The complete variable domain, with remaining parts taken from reference TRBV2 and TRBJ2-2, reads EPEVTQTPSHQVTQMGQEVILRCVPISNHLYFYWYRQILGQKVEFLVSFYNNEISEKSEIFDDQFSVERPDGSNFTLKIRSTKLEDSAMYFCASSETGQAGAGELFFGEGSRLTVL.

This chain joins TRBV5-6 and TRBJ2-6, with D perhaps TRBD2 (5 bases). This CDR3 spans 15 amino acids. The germline V gene encodes CDR1 SGHDT and CDR2 YYEEEE. Trimming stripped 4 bases from V and 1 base from J, with 9 bases between. The CDR3 reads CASSSSGSGANVLTF. Here the CDR3 DNA reads TGTGCCAGCAGCAGCTCGGGGTCTGGGGCCAACGTCCTGACTTTC.

This CDR3 reads CASSSHLLADTQYF. The CDR3 coding sequence is TGCGCCAGCAGCTCGCACCTACTAGCAGATACGCAGTATTTT. The genes are TRBV5-1 and TRBJ2-3, with TRBD2 as a possible D gene (5 bases). Trimming took 3 bases from V and 4 from J, leaving 12 bases between them. This CDR3 is 14 amino acids long. The germline V gene encodes CDR1 SGHRS and CDR2 YFSETQ.

This sequence joins TRBV5-1 and TRBJ1-2; 11 nucleotides line up with TRBD1. The CDR3 spans 15 residues. Trimming at V came to 2 bases and at J to 6 bases, leaving 6 bases not matched to a gene. Germline V gives CDR1 SGHRS, CDR2 YFSETQ. This CDR3 is CASSLPDRGHDGYTF. The CDR3 DNA reads TGCGCCAGCAGCTTACCGGACAGGGGGCATGATGGCTACACCTTC. Full variable domain (rest looked up from reference TRBV5-1 and TRBJ1-2): KAGVTQTPRYLIKTRGQQVTLSCSPISGHRSVSWYQQTPGQGLQFLFEYFSETQRNKGNFPGRFSGRQFSNSRSEMNVSTLELGDSALYLCASSLPDRGHDGYTFGSGTRLTVV.

This clone has a single count. V usage is TRBV11-2 and J usage is TRBJ2-1; 7 bases align to TRBD2. The CDR3 length is 14 residues. The germline gives CDR1 SGHAT, CDR2 FQNNGV. V shed 5 bases and J 0 bases; nucleotides not matched to a gene: 1. This CDR3 reads CASSPGGSYNEQFF. CDR3 nucleotide sequence: TGTGCCAGCAGCCCGGGGGGCTCCTACAATGAGCAGTTCTTC.

This rearrangement joins TRBV6-2 or TRBV6-3 to TRBJ2-5; possibly TRBD1 for D (6 bases). The germline V gene encodes CDR1 MNHEY and CDR2 SVGEGT. The CDR3 is 14 amino acids. With 5 bases removed from V and 7 bases from J, the gap between germline ends came to 17 bases. The CDR3 DNA is TGTGCCAGCAGTCCCAGGGGTTCCCTGGGGACCCAGTACTTC. It is translated as CASSPRGSLGTQYF.

This chain joins TRBV7-2 and TRBJ1-5, with TRBD1 as a possible D gene (6 bases). The CDR3 runs 13 residues. Germline values: CDR1 SGHTA, CDR2 FQGNSA. Trimming left V 5 bases short and J 5 bases short, with 10 bases between. For the CDR3, the DNA is TGTGCCAGCAGCCGGGACATTTATCAGCCCCAGCATTTT. Amino acids: CASSRDIYQPQHF.

The chain uses TRBV5-6 and TRBJ1-5; 8 nucleotides match TRBD1. CDR1 and CDR2 (germline): SGHDT, YYEEEE. V lost 0 bases, J lost 7 bases, and 9 bases stayed unmatched. There are 16 residues in the CDR3. CDR3 sequence reads: CASSLGPGTGVQPQHF. CDR3 in DNA: TGTGCCAGCAGCTTGGGTCCCGGGACAGGTGTCCAGCCCCAGCATTTT.

A single count supports this clone. J is TRBJ2-3 and V is TRBV19; D possibly corresponds to TRBD2 (5 bases). CDR3 size: 18 residues. Trimming took off 0 bases at V and 2 bases at J, with 18 bases between the two ends. Looked up from germline, CDR1 is LNHDA and CDR2 is SQIVND (reference sequence). The chain's CDR3 is CASSIDPTSDSTTDTQYF. As DNA, the CDR3 is TGTGCCAGTAGTATAGATCCCACCTCGGACTCGACCACAGATACGCAGTATTTT.

This chain connects TRBV19 to TRBJ2-3; 7 bases line up with TRBD2. The germline V gene has CDR1 LNHDA and CDR2 SQIVND (reference sequence). The CDR3 sequence is 14 residues long. Germline trimming cut 7 bases from V and 0 bases from J; bases unmatched to any gene: 4. The CDR3 DNA reads as TGTGCCAGTAAGGAGCGGGGCAGCACAGATACGCAGTATTTT. Its protein product is CASKERGSTDTQYF.

V is TRBV14 and J is TRBJ1-2; D unresolved. The CDR3 has 12 residues. CDR1 is SGHDN, CDR2 FVKESK, per germline. With 0 bases removed from V and 7 bases from J, the gap between germline ends came to 6 bases. The CDR3 loop is CASSQEASGYTF. DNA of the CDR3: TGTGCCAGCAGCCAAGAGGCCAGTGGCTACACCTTC.

This rearrangement joins TRBV3-1 (or the pseudogene TRBV3-2) to TRBJ1-6; D not resolved. The germline gives CDR1 LGHDT, CDR2 YNNKEL (reference sequence). Between the trimmed V and J ends, which lost 0 bases and 11 bases, there was a span of 17 bases. The CDR3 extends over 16 amino acids. CDR3 in DNA: TGTGCCAGCAGCCAAGATTTTCGGAGAACCATGACACCCCTCCACTTT. Protein product: CASSQDFRRTMTPLHF.

This clone showed up just once. The rearrangement joins TRBV7-2 to TRBJ2-1; D gene ambiguous. Trimming took 1 base from V and 1 from J, leaving 8 bases between them. The CDR3 spans 15 residues. In germline, CDR1 is SGHTA, CDR2 FQGNSA. The CDR3 protein is CASSLDPDSYNEQFF. The CDR3 DNA reads TGTGCCAGCAGCTTAGACCCAGATTCCTACAATGAGCAGTTCTTC.

The chain links TRBV6-2 or TRBV6-3 to TRBJ2-7; 8 positions match TRBD1. The CDR3 loop spans 15 amino acids. The germline CDR1 and CDR2 sequences are MNHEY and SVGEGT. Trimming at V came to 6 bases and at J to 1 base, leaving 8 bases not matched to a gene. This chain's CDR3 is CASSPAGGLSYEQYF. CDR3 in DNA: TGTGCCAGCAGCCCGGCAGGGGGCTTATCCTACGAGCAGTACTTC.

This clone was seen a few times. The chain links TRBV6-2 or TRBV6-3 to TRBJ1-6; 8 positions match TRBD1. CDR3 size: 17 residues. In germline, CDR1 is MNHEY, CDR2 SVGEGT. The V gene end was trimmed by 2 bases and the J gene end by 2 bases; junction bases not matched to a gene: 5. CDR3 amino acids: CASSYQGASTYNSPLHF. The CDR3 DNA sequence: TGTGCCAGCAGTTACCAGGGGGCGAGCACCTATAATTCACCCCTCCACTTT.

This rearrangement joins TRBV6-2 or TRBV6-3 to TRBJ2-3; D might be TRBD2 (6 bases). The CDR3 loop spans 14 amino acids. The germline CDR1 and CDR2 sequences are MNHEY and SVGEGT. The V end was cut by 5 bases, the J end by 8 bases, with 17 bases between. CDR3: CASSVTRNWATQYF. Here the CDR3 DNA reads TGTGCCAGCAGTGTGACTAGGAATTGGGCTACGCAGTATTTT.

V and J are TRBV3-1 (or the pseudogene TRBV3-2) and TRBJ2-1; the D is unclear. The V gene lost 5 bases and the J gene lost 10 bases, with 12 bases spanning the gap. The CDR3 loop spans 12 amino acids. Germline-derived CDR1 and CDR2 are LGHDT and YNNKEL (reference sequence). The CDR3 is CASSGAVQEQFF. CDR3 sequence (DNA): TGTGCCAGCAGCGGCGCGGTACAAGAGCAGTTCTTC.